This entry concerns a single T cell receptor (beta chain). As yet, its antigen is unknown. These data come from a study of T cell repertoires in cytomegalovirus infection. Germline V CDR1 and CDR2: SGHTA, FQGTGA. CDR3 length equals 15 residues. The J segment lost 4 bases and the V segment lost 5 bases, leaving 8 bases of the junction unmatched. One entry per CDR3 protein results from TCRdb running MiXCR on the reads. The table shows about 920,000 distinct CDR3 sequences, with approximately 33% occurring only once. The V and J genes are TRBV7-3 and TRBJ2-1, with 7 bases fitting TRBD1. The sequencing used cultured CD8+ T cells from PBMCs, collected from culture after CMV antigen stimulation. The receptor was derived from a human donor in good health (CMV status not recorded). Some clones in this sample may be carry-over from other donors' samples. The chain's CDR3 is CASSTGTDTYNEQFF. For the CDR3, the DNA is TGTGCCAGCAGCACCGGGACAGACACTTACAATGAGCAGTTCTTC.